Below, one TCR beta chain is given with its context. The data derive from a study of control samples from healthy donors and cancer patients. Clones were read by immunoSEQ multiplex PCR, and TCRdb kept only the in-frame ones, dropping some. This sample carries some 200,000 clones, 75% to 95% of them seen once, and the ten largest clones take approximately 1.5%. Germline V gene lookup returns CDR1 SGDLS and CDR2 YYNGEE. The V end was cut by 0 bases, the J end by 4 bases, with 10 bases between. This CDR3 is 15 amino acids long. The sequenced sample consisted of blood. The sequence was obtained from a woman aged 30 to 39 in good health. The chain employs TRBV9 and TRBJ2-2; tentatively, D is TRBD2 (6 bases). CDR3 coding DNA: TGTGCCAGCAGCGTAGCGGGAGACGGCACCGGGGAGCTGTTTTTT. This gives the protein CASSVAGDGTGELFF.